One sample yielded the 20 T cell receptor beta chains listed below, sequenced in a study of cytomegalovirus exposure and HLA in healthy donors. Vbeta (60) and Jbeta (13) primers were used in the PCR. The table came from immunoSEQ multiplex PCR; TCRdb's copy has only in-frame clones and leaves some out. This table has approximately 130,000 clones, about 83% appearing once. Sequencing input: PBMCs. These receptors all come from a girl aged 2 to 10 in good health and CMV-seronegative.

V is TRBV5-1 and J is TRBJ2-3, with a tentative D call TRBD2 (7 bases). V was pared by 6 bases and J by 5 bases, with 16 bases between. The CDR3 totals 14 residues. The germline V gene has CDR1 SGHRS and CDR2 YFSETQ. CDR3 in amino acids: CASTPGGLGDTQYF. The DNA of the CDR3 is TGCGCCAGCACCCCGGGGGGCTTGGGAGATACGCAGTATTTT.

The chain is built from TRBV11-3 and TRBJ2-7, with 8 bases aligning to TRBD1. This CDR3 is built from 16 residues. Germline assignment: CDR1 SGHNT and CDR2 YENEEA. V trimming: 5 bases; J trimming: 2 bases; junction bases outside the gene matches: 11. In nucleotides, the CDR3 is TGTGCCAGCAGCCAATCTAACAGGACAGGGCCCTACGAGCAGTACTTC. Its protein product is CASSQSNRTGPYEQYF.

This clone was found once. This chain joins TRBV5-1 and TRBJ2-1; possibly TRBD2 for D (6 bases). In germline, CDR1 is SGHRS, CDR2 YFSETQ. The CDR3 has 12 amino acids. Deletions cut 0 bases from V and 10 bases from J, with 8 bases between. This CDR3 is CASSLVGGEQFF. In DNA, the CDR3 is TGCGCCAGCAGCTTGGTCGGAGGGGAGCAGTTCTTC.

The chain employs TRBV10-3 and TRBJ1-1; tentative D call: TRBD1 (6 bases). Germline CDR1 reads ENHRY; CDR2 reads SYGVKD. V dropped 4 bases and J dropped 0 bases, with 15 bases sitting between them. This CDR3 is 16 amino acids long. The CDR3 DNA sequence: TGTGCCATCAGTGGGGACACCCTGTACATGAACACTGAAGCTTTCTTT. It is translated as CAISGDTLYMNTEAFF.

The chain uses TRBV6-6 and TRBJ2-7, with D hard to call. CDR3 length equals 12 residues. The V gene's germline CDR1 is MNHNY and CDR2 SVGAGI (reference sequence). The V and J ends lost 3 bases and 3 bases respectively, with 6 bases between them. The CDR3 spells CASSYRSYEQYF. CDR3 DNA sequence: TGTGCCAGCAGTTATAGAAGCTACGAGCAGTACTTC.

This clone was observed a single time. The rearrangement links TRBV18 to TRBJ2-6, with D possibly matching TRBD1 (6 bases). The CDR3 covers 15 residues. Per the germline V gene, CDR1 is KGHSH and CDR2 is LQKENI. The V end was cut by 6 bases, the J end by 0 bases, with 9 bases between. This CDR3 is CASSLQGSGANVLTF. The CDR3 DNA follows: TGTGCCAGCTCTCTACAGGGCTCTGGGGCCAACGTCCTGACTTTC.

The chain uses TRBV10-3 and TRBJ1-5, with D uncertain. The ends were cut back, 3 bases at V and 4 bases at J, with 7 bases in the middle. CDR1 is ENHRY and CDR2 is SYGVKD in the germline V gene. The CDR3 contains 13 residues. DNA for the CDR3: TGTGCCATCAGTGAAAGACTAAATCAGCCCCAGCATTTT. This encodes CAISERLNQPQHF.

The chain recombines TRBV7-2 with TRBJ2-5, with a weak D call TRBD1 (5 bases). From germline, CDR1 is SGHTA and CDR2 FQGNSA. Trimming shortened V by 1 base and J by 11 bases, and 14 bases separated the two germline ends. CDR3 size: 13 residues. The CDR3, as DNA: TGTGCCAGCAGCTTAGAAGGACAATTTGGGCAGTACTTC. Its translation is CASSLEGQFGQYF.

The chain is built from TRBV5-8 and TRBJ2-5; no firm D call. CDR3 size: 12 residues. CDR1 and CDR2 (germline): SGHTS, YDEGEE. Trimming took off 2 bases at V and 5 bases at J, with 7 bases between the two ends. The CDR3 DNA follows: TGTGCCAGCAGCTTTGAACGGGAGACCCAGTACTTC. The encoded protein is CASSFERETQYF.

The chain recombines TRBV2 with TRBJ2-2; the D gene is possibly TRBD2 (6 bases). V lost 4 bases to trimming and J lost 6 bases, with 24 bases between them. CDR1 SNHLY and CDR2 FYNNEI come from the germline V gene. This CDR3 region has 18 residues. The CDR3 nucleotides are TGTGCCAGCAGTGTTAACCCCTATGGGGGGACCCACTCCGGGGAGCTGTTTTTT. This encodes CASSVNPYGGTHSGELFF.

The chain links TRBV5-4 to TRBJ1-2; a possible D gene is TRBD1 (5 bases). Germline-derived CDR1 and CDR2 are SGHNT and YYREEE (reference sequence). CDR3 length: 15 amino acids. With 4 bases removed from V and 6 bases from J, the gap between germline ends came to 19 bases. The CDR3 reads CASSMQGRQSHGYTF. In nucleotides, the CDR3 is TGTGCCAGCAGCATGCAGGGTAGACAATCCCATGGCTACACCTTC.

The chain carries TRBV19 and TRBJ1-2; D unresolved. The V end lost 3 bases, the J end lost 0 bases, and 2 bases lay between the germline ends. The CDR3 covers 12 residues. Germline CDR1 reads LNHDA; CDR2 reads SQIVND (reference sequence). The CDR3 DNA is TGTGCCAGTAGTATCTCTAACTATGGCTACACCTTC. Residues: CASSISNYGYTF.

This clone came up once. The chain joins TRBV4-3 to TRBJ1-6; possibly TRBD1 for D (5 bases). V dropped 2 bases and J dropped 0 bases, with 11 bases sitting between them. Germline CDR1 is LGHNA and CDR2 is YSLEER. The CDR3 is 17 residues long. As DNA, the CDR3 is TGCGCCAGCAGCCAAACCCAGGGATTCTCCTATAATTCACCCCTCCACTTT. It specifies CASSQTQGFSYNSPLHF.

The CDR3 sequence: CASSLTGSLPNTGELFF. For the CDR3, the DNA is TGCGCCAGCAGCTTGACAGGGAGCCTACCGAACACCGGGGAGCTGTTTTTT. This sequence joins TRBV5-1 and TRBJ2-2; TRBD1 is a possible D gene (6 bases). The CDR3 loop spans 17 amino acids. Trimming removed 1 base at V and 0 bases at J, with 13 bases between. CDR1 is SGHRS, CDR2 YFSETQ, per germline.

The sample holds a few counts of this clone. The chain recombines TRBV7-2 with TRBJ2-1; TRBD1 matches 7 bases. J lost 13 bases, V lost 5 bases, and 17 bases had no gene match. Germline V gives CDR1 SGHTA, CDR2 FQGNSA. This CDR3 spans 15 amino acids. The CDR3 DNA reads TGTGCCAGCAGCCATGAAACCAACAGGGGCCGCACCCAGTTCTTC. Translating it yields CASSHETNRGRTQFF.

The CDR3 sequence: CASSALTGNYGYTF. CDR3 sequence (DNA): TGTGCCAGCAGCGCGCTGACAGGGAACTATGGCTACACCTTC. The chain carries TRBV9 and TRBJ1-2; 7 bases align to TRBD1. Germline assignment: CDR1 SGDLS and CDR2 YYNGEE. Germline trimming cut 3 bases from V and 2 bases from J; bases unmatched to any gene: 4. The CDR3 has 14 residues.

V gene TRBV30 combines with J gene TRBJ1-6, with 10 nucleotides matching TRBD1. The CDR3 loop spans 13 amino acids. V lost 5 bases to trimming and J lost 9 bases; unmatched junction nucleotides: 4. Germline values: CDR1 GTSNPN, CDR2 SVGIG (reference sequence). The CDR3 here is CAWVTGGGSPLHF. The DNA for the CDR3 is TGTGCCTGGGTGACAGGGGGCGGTTCACCCCTCCACTTT.

The chain combines TRBV5-1 with TRBJ2-2, with 9 bases fitting TRBD2. Germline CDR1 and CDR2: SGHRS and YFSETQ. J was trimmed by 4 bases and V by 4 bases; bases with no gene match: 11. The CDR3 extends over 17 amino acids. This CDR3 is CASSPGRRGGLTGELFF. Here the CDR3 DNA reads TGCGCCAGCAGCCCCGGTAGGCGGGGGGGCCTCACCGGGGAGCTGTTTTTT.

The genes are TRBV11-3 and TRBJ2-5; TRBD1 agrees at 9 bases. Germline V gene sequence: CDR1 SGHNT, CDR2 YENEEA. The CDR3 sequence is 15 residues long. The V segment lost 4 bases and the J segment 5 bases; nucleotides outside the gene matches: 8. The CDR3 nucleotides read TGTGCCAGCAGCTCCGGGACAGGGTTCGGGGAGACCCAGTACTTC. It translates to CASSSGTGFGETQYF.

V gene TRBV7-2 combines with J gene TRBJ2-1; D not certain. The CDR3 has 13 residues. Germline V gives CDR1 SGHTA, CDR2 FQGNSA. Between the trimmed V and J ends, which lost 4 bases and 0 bases, there was a span of 4 bases. The CDR3 nucleotides read TGTGCCAGCAGCTCAGTCTCCTACAATGAGCAGTTCTTC. It yields the protein CASSSVSYNEQFF.